This is a list of T cell receptor beta chains from one sample in a study of cytomegalovirus exposure and HLA in healthy donors. The method was immunoSEQ multiplex PCR; TCRdb's version includes in-frame clones alone and lacks a portion of them. The table has 90,000 to 120,000 clones, more than 65% seen once. The sequencing input was PBMCs. These receptors originate from a woman aged 18 to 35 in good health and CMV-seropositive. The CDR3 runs from the conserved cysteine through the conserved F or W. D genes are given only for firm matches. Size values are once, few and many counts, or a class for expanded clones, and some rows have none.

j_call clone_size d_call v_call cdr3_aa cdr3_nt
TRBJ2-7 NA NA TRBV18 CASSPLEVLSYEQYF TGTGCCAGCTCACCACTGGAGGTTTTGTCCTACGAGCAGTACTTC
TRBJ1-2 NA TRBD1 TRBV2 CASKEQGSSYGYTF TGTGCCAGCAAAGAACAGGGGTCCTCCTATGGCTACACCTTC
TRBJ2-5 NA NA TRBV4-3 CASSQDLEQGETQYF TGCGCCAGCAGCCAAGATCTTGAACAGGGTGAGACCCAGTACTTC
TRBJ2-4 NA TRBD1 TRBV30 CAWSSQGLAKNIQYF TGTGCCTGGAGTTCACAGGGGTTAGCCAAAAACATTCAGTACTTC
TRBJ2-2 NA TRBD1 TRBV29-1 CSVDRPTGELFF TGCAGCGTGGACAGGCCCACCGGGGAGCTGTTTTTT
TRBJ2-2 NA TRBD2 TRBV28 CASSLLGSRLAGGTGELFF TGTGCCAGCAGTTTACTAGGCAGTAGACTAGCGGGAGGGACCGGGGAGCTGTTTTTT
TRBJ2-7 few NA TRBV2 CASSRRTDEQYF TGTGCCAGCAGTAGACGGACAGACGAGCAGTACTTC
TRBJ2-1 few TRBD2 TRBV6-4 CASSTTSGSYNEQFF TGTGCCAGCAGTACGACTAGCGGTTCCTACAATGAGCAGTTCTTC
TRBJ2-1 NA NA TRBV18 CASSPPKASDYNEQFF TGTGCCAGCTCACCACCGAAAGCGTCTGATTACAATGAGCAGTTCTTC
TRBJ2-7 once TRBD1 TRBV6-6 CASSYPPGQGIYEQYF TGTGCCAGCAGTTACCCTCCGGGACAGGGGATCTACGAGCAGTACTTC
TRBJ1-2 NA NA TRBV18 CASSPRERANYGYTF TGTGCCAGCTCACCACGGGAGAGGGCCAACTATGGCTACACCTTC
TRBJ2-2 NA NA TRBV7-8 CASSLVRDSWTGELFF TGTGCCAGCAGCTTAGTGCGGGACTCGTGGACCGGGGAGCTGTTTTTT
TRBJ1-2 NA TRBD1 TRBV29-1 CSVRTGNYGYTF TGCAGCGTTCGGACAGGGAACTATGGCTACACCTTC
TRBJ2-1 NA NA TRBV6-4 CASSVLASHEQFF TGTGCCAGCAGTGTATTAGCATCGCATGAGCAGTTCTTC
TRBJ2-2 NA NA TRBV30 CAWSVTGTNTGELFF TGTGCCTGGAGTGTAACGGGGACGAACACCGGGGAGCTGTTTTTT
TRBJ1-5 NA NA TRBV5-5 CASMERWDQPQHF TGTGCCAGCATGGAGAGGTGGGATCAGCCCCAGCATTTT
TRBJ1-1 once NA TRBV5-1 CASSSRGGNTEAFF TGCGCCAGCAGCTCTCGCGGGGGGAACACTGAAGCTTTCTTT
TRBJ2-2 NA NA TRBV5-1 CASSSLESTGELFF TGCGCCAGCAGCTCACTAGAGTCCACCGGGGAGCTGTTTTTT
TRBJ1-6 few NA TRBV25-1 CASLLSYNSPLHF TGTGCCAGTCTCTTATCCTATAATTCACCCCTCCACTTT
TRBJ2-2 NA NA TRBV7-3 CASSAPSDRNTGELFF TGTGCCAGCAGCGCCCCTTCGGACAGGAACACCGGGGAGCTGTTTTTT
TRBJ1-2 NA NA TRBV27 CASSLFGGTARGGYTF TGTGCCAGCAGTTTATTTGGAGGGACCGCCCGGGGTGGCTACACCTTC
TRBJ2-7 NA TRBD1 TRBV6-5 CASTDWGQGAYEQYF TGTGCCAGCACCGACTGGGGACAGGGGGCTTACGAGCAGTACTTC
TRBJ2-5 NA NA TRBV9 CASSVGILDSGQETQYF TGTGCCAGCAGCGTAGGGATACTGGATAGCGGACAAGAGACCCAGTACTTC
TRBJ2-1 once TRBD2 TRBV14 CASSPLAGAAYEQFF TGTGCCAGCAGCCCACTAGCGGGAGCGGCATATGAGCAGTTCTTC
TRBJ2-5 once TRBD1 TRBV29-1 CSVSGQGWETQYF TGCAGCGTTTCGGGACAGGGGTGGGAGACCCAGTACTTC
TRBJ2-2 NA TRBD2 TRBV25-1 CASSDGVSGITGELFF TGTGCCAGCAGTGACGGAGTGAGCGGGATAACCGGGGAGCTGTTTTTT